The rows below give T cell receptor beta chains drawn from one sample of a study of PD-L1 blockade in urothelial cancer. The method was immunoSEQ multiplex PCR; TCRdb's version includes in-frame clones alone and lacks a portion of them. Of about 36,000 clones detected, approximately 84% appear once; the ten largest clones hold 8% to 11%. This specimen consisted of PBMCs, obtained around atezolizumab (anti-PD-L1) treatment. The receptors derive from a man aged 35 to 55 with urothelial cancer. Both conserved end residues are part of each CDR3. A D gene is named only where the DNA matches it firmly. For some rows the clone size is stated as once, few or many, or as a class when expanded; others skip it.

j_call: TRBJ2-3
d_call: TRBD2
clone_size: .
v_call: TRBV7-3
cdr3_nt: TGTGCCAGCAGCTTTGGGACTAGCGGGAGGGCAGATACGCAGTATTTT
cdr3_aa: CASSFGTSGRADTQYF

j_call: TRBJ1-1
d_call: .
clone_size: medium-sized
v_call: TRBV30
cdr3_nt: TGTGCCTGGTCCCCACAGATAATGAACACTGAAGCTTTCTTT
cdr3_aa: CAWSPQIMNTEAFF

j_call: TRBJ2-7
d_call: TRBD1
clone_size: .
v_call: TRBV28
cdr3_nt: TGTGCCAGCAGCGACATTCTAGGGGGCCACTTC
cdr3_aa: CASSDILGGHF

j_call: TRBJ2-3
d_call: .
clone_size: .
v_call: TRBV19
cdr3_nt: TGTGCCAGTAGTATAGAGGCAGGGCGATACACAGATACGCAGTATTTT
cdr3_aa: CASSIEAGRYTDTQYF

j_call: TRBJ2-5
d_call: TRBD1
clone_size: .
v_call: TRBV6-1
cdr3_nt: TGTGCCAGCAGTGAAGCTTGGACAGGGGAACGAAAGACCCAGTACTTC
cdr3_aa: CASSEAWTGERKTQYF

j_call: TRBJ2-1
d_call: TRBD2
clone_size: .
v_call: TRBV28
cdr3_nt: TGTGCCAGCAGAAGAGGGTTCGCGGGGGTGGTTAGTGAGCAGTTCTTC
cdr3_aa: CASRRGFAGVVSEQFF

j_call: TRBJ1-2
d_call: .
clone_size: .
v_call: TRBV30
cdr3_nt: TGTGCCTGGAGTGTACAGAACAGTCTCGAGTATGGCTACACCTTC
cdr3_aa: CAWSVQNSLEYGYTF

j_call: TRBJ2-7
d_call: .
clone_size: .
v_call: TRBV2
cdr3_nt: TGTGCCAGCAGTGAAGCGCTAAGCGGGCCCTACGAGCAGTACTTC
cdr3_aa: CASSEALSGPYEQYF

j_call: TRBJ2-3
d_call: .
clone_size: .
v_call: TRBV25-1
cdr3_nt: TGTGCCAGCAGTGAGTCCAGGGTAGGGGATACGCAGTATTTT
cdr3_aa: CASSESRVGDTQYF

j_call: TRBJ1-5
d_call: .
clone_size: .
v_call: TRBV7-2
cdr3_nt: TGTGCCAGCAGCTTTGAAAACAGGGATCAGCCCCAGCATTTT
cdr3_aa: CASSFENRDQPQHF

j_call: TRBJ1-5
d_call: TRBD1
clone_size: once
v_call: TRBV7-8
cdr3_nt: TGTGCCAGCAGCTTAGGGGGACAGAAGGGCAATCAGCCCCAGCATTTT
cdr3_aa: CASSLGGQKGNQPQHF

j_call: TRBJ1-5
d_call: .
clone_size: .
v_call: TRBV2
cdr3_nt: TGTGCCAGCAGTGCTCAGGGGACGAGCAATCAGCCCCAGCATTTT
cdr3_aa: CASSAQGTSNQPQHF

j_call: TRBJ1-1
d_call: TRBD1
clone_size: .
v_call: TRBV4-2
cdr3_nt: TGTGCCAGCAGCCACGCACAGGGGGACACTGAAGCTTTCTTT
cdr3_aa: CASSHAQGDTEAFF

j_call: TRBJ2-7
d_call: TRBD2
clone_size: .
v_call: TRBV9
cdr3_nt: TGTGCCAGCAGCGTAACCCTAGCGGGAGGGATGTACGAGCAGTACTTC
cdr3_aa: CASSVTLAGGMYEQYF

j_call: TRBJ2-7
d_call: TRBD2
clone_size: once
v_call: TRBV25-1
cdr3_nt: TGTGCCAGCAGCGCGGAAATAGCGGGAGGAGAGCAGTACTTC
cdr3_aa: CASSAEIAGGEQYF

j_call: TRBJ2-3
d_call: .
clone_size: .
v_call: TRBV27
cdr3_nt: TGTGCCAGCAGTTTACGGGAGATTTACACAGATACGCAGTATTTT
cdr3_aa: CASSLREIYTDTQYF

j_call: TRBJ2-1
d_call: .
clone_size: .
v_call: TRBV5-1
cdr3_nt: TGCGCCAGCAGTTGGCAGGGAGGCAATGAGCAGTTCTTC
cdr3_aa: CASSWQGGNEQFF

j_call: TRBJ2-1
d_call: TRBD1
clone_size: few
v_call: TRBV27
cdr3_nt: TGTGCCAGCAGGCAACCCCGGGACAGCTCTGTTTACAATGAGCAGTTCTTC
cdr3_aa: CASRQPRDSSVYNEQFF

j_call: TRBJ2-1
d_call: .
clone_size: .
v_call: TRBV6-6
cdr3_nt: TGTGCCACCGCGGCCGGGACTCGCTCCTACAATGAGCAGTTCTTC
cdr3_aa: CATAAGTRSYNEQFF

j_call: TRBJ2-2
d_call: .
clone_size: .
v_call: TRBV27
cdr3_nt: TGTGCCAGCAGCAACCAGGGTGGGGACACCGGGGAGCTGTTTTTT
cdr3_aa: CASSNQGGDTGELFF

j_call: TRBJ2-7
d_call: TRBD1
clone_size: .
v_call: TRBV6-1
cdr3_nt: TGTGCCAGCAGTGAATCGAGGGACAGGGGGAGACCTGGCGAGCAGTACTTC
cdr3_aa: CASSESRDRGRPGEQYF

j_call: TRBJ1-5
d_call: .
clone_size: .
v_call: TRBV4-1
cdr3_nt: TGCGCCAGCAGCCGCGAAGACTCTGGCGGCAATCAGCCCCAGCATTTT
cdr3_aa: CASSREDSGGNQPQHF

j_call: TRBJ2-1
d_call: TRBD2
clone_size: .
v_call: TRBV4-1
cdr3_nt: TGCGCCAGCAGCCAAGATCAAGCGGGGGCGCAGGACAATGAGCAGTTCTTC
cdr3_aa: CASSQDQAGAQDNEQFF

j_call: TRBJ2-7
d_call: TRBD2
clone_size: .
v_call: TRBV6-6
cdr3_nt: TGTGCCAGCAATCGGGCCGGGACTAGCGGGTTTTACGAGCAGTACTTC
cdr3_aa: CASNRAGTSGFYEQYF

j_call: TRBJ2-3
d_call: .
clone_size: .
v_call: TRBV28
cdr3_nt: TGTGCCAGCAGCCTAGGACAGATTAGCACAGATACGCAGTATTTT
cdr3_aa: CASSLGQISTDTQYF

j_call: TRBJ2-5
d_call: TRBD1
clone_size: .
v_call: TRBV4-1
cdr3_nt: TGCGCCAGCAGCCATCAGACAGGGTACCAAGAGACCCAGTACTTC
cdr3_aa: CASSHQTGYQETQYF

j_call: TRBJ1-3
d_call: TRBD1
clone_size: .
v_call: TRBV4-1
cdr3_nt: TGCGCCAGCAGCCAAGATTCGGGACAGTGGGGAAACACCATATATTTT
cdr3_aa: CASSQDSGQWGNTIYF

j_call: TRBJ2-7
d_call: .
clone_size: .
v_call: TRBV27
cdr3_nt: TGTGCCAGCAGTTTATTGGGGGGATACGAGCAGTACTTC
cdr3_aa: CASSLLGGYEQYF

j_call: TRBJ1-3
d_call: .
clone_size: .
v_call: TRBV28
cdr3_nt: TGTGCCAGCAGTCTCTCCCGAGGGATCGGAAACACCATATATTTT
cdr3_aa: CASSLSRGIGNTIYF

j_call: TRBJ1-1
d_call: .
clone_size: .
v_call: TRBV28
cdr3_nt: TGTGCCAGCAGTCGACAGCTCTACACTGAAGCTTTCTTT
cdr3_aa: CASSRQLYTEAFF

j_call: TRBJ2-2
d_call: .
clone_size: .
v_call: TRBV11-1
cdr3_nt: TGTGCCAGCAGCCCTAACCGGGAGCTGTTTTTT
cdr3_aa: CASSPNRELFF

j_call: TRBJ2-3
d_call: TRBD2
clone_size: .
v_call: TRBV7-9
cdr3_nt: TGTGCCAGCAGTAGTAGCGGGAGGGCCACAGATACGCAGTATTTT
cdr3_aa: CASSSSGRATDTQYF

j_call: TRBJ1-5
d_call: .
clone_size: .
v_call: TRBV7-9
cdr3_nt: TGTGCCAGCAGTCCAACATCTCAGGGGATTGGGGAGCCCCAGCATTTT
cdr3_aa: CASSPTSQGIGEPQHF

j_call: TRBJ1-1
d_call: .
clone_size: .
v_call: TRBV30
cdr3_nt: TGTGCCTGGAGGCGGGAGAACACTGAAGCTTTCTTT
cdr3_aa: CAWRRENTEAFF

j_call: TRBJ2-7
d_call: TRBD1
clone_size: medium-sized
v_call: TRBV27
cdr3_nt: TGTGCCAGCGGGACAGGGGGGGTAGGATCCTACGAGCAGTACTTC
cdr3_aa: CASGTGGVGSYEQYF

j_call: TRBJ1-2
d_call: .
clone_size: .
v_call: TRBV15
cdr3_nt: TGTGCCACCAGCAGGGGGGCCTCAGATGGCTACACCTTC
cdr3_aa: CATSRGASDGYTF

j_call: TRBJ2-7
d_call: .
clone_size: .
v_call: TRBV21-1
cdr3_nt: TGTGCCAGCTACCGGACAGCCTCCAACGAGCAGTACTTC
cdr3_aa: CASYRTASNEQYF

j_call: TRBJ1-4
d_call: .
clone_size: .
v_call: TRBV5-4
cdr3_nt: TGTGCCAGCAGCTTGGATCGGGGATCAACTAATGAAAAACTGTTTTTT
cdr3_aa: CASSLDRGSTNEKLFF

j_call: TRBJ1-1
d_call: TRBD1
clone_size: .
v_call: TRBV11-3
cdr3_nt: TGTGCCAGCAGCCATTTAGATTCCCCGGGACAGGGTTTGAACACTGAAGCTTTCTTT
cdr3_aa: CASSHLDSPGQGLNTEAFF

j_call: TRBJ1-2
d_call: .
clone_size: few
v_call: TRBV7-2
cdr3_nt: TGTGCCAGCAGCCCGGGTGTTGGCTACACCTTC
cdr3_aa: CASSPGVGYTF

j_call: TRBJ2-4
d_call: TRBD2
clone_size: .
v_call: TRBV5-1
cdr3_nt: TGCGCCAGCAGCGAGTGGGAGGGGAGCATTCAGTACTTC
cdr3_aa: CASSEWEGSIQYF

j_call: TRBJ1-2
d_call: TRBD1
clone_size: .
v_call: TRBV23-1
cdr3_nt: TGCGCCGCCCGGGATTCCGGGACAGGGGGCGAGGACTATGGCTACACCTTC
cdr3_aa: CAARDSGTGGEDYGYTF

j_call: TRBJ2-1
d_call: TRBD2
clone_size: once
v_call: TRBV5-4
cdr3_nt: TGTGCCAGCAGCTCCCGGACTAGCGGAAGTGAGCAGTTCTTC
cdr3_aa: CASSSRTSGSEQFF

j_call: TRBJ2-1
d_call: TRBD2
clone_size: .
v_call: TRBV19
cdr3_nt: TGTGCCAGTACCTTGGGGACTAGGGCTGAGCAGTTCTTC
cdr3_aa: CASTLGTRAEQFF

j_call: TRBJ2-3
d_call: TRBD2
clone_size: .
v_call: TRBV4-2
cdr3_nt: TGTGCCAGCAGCCAAGGAGGCGGGAGCCCGGTCACAGATACGCAGTATTTT
cdr3_aa: CASSQGGGSPVTDTQYF

j_call: TRBJ2-7
d_call: .
clone_size: .
v_call: TRBV4-1
cdr3_nt: TGCGCCAGCAGCCAAGAAAAAGTAGCGGAGAACTACGAGCAGTACTTC
cdr3_aa: CASSQEKVAENYEQYF

j_call: TRBJ2-2
d_call: TRBD2
clone_size: .
v_call: TRBV19
cdr3_nt: TGTGCCAGTAGAGTACCGGGACTAGCGGGACTTAACACCGGGGAGCTGTTTTTT
cdr3_aa: CASRVPGLAGLNTGELFF

j_call: TRBJ2-2
d_call: TRBD1
clone_size: .
v_call: TRBV11-2
cdr3_nt: TGTGCCAGCAGGCGGGACAGGGGTCGAACCGGGGAGCTGTTTTTT
cdr3_aa: CASRRDRGRTGELFF

j_call: TRBJ1-3
d_call: TRBD1
clone_size: once
v_call: TRBV4-2
cdr3_nt: TGTGCCAGCAGCCAAGAGGGACAGGGGGCAAACACCATATATTTT
cdr3_aa: CASSQEGQGANTIYF

j_call: TRBJ2-7
d_call: .
clone_size: .
v_call: TRBV11-3
cdr3_nt: TGTGCCAGCAGCTTTCTCCCGACGGGAGCCGACACCTACGAGCAGTACTTC
cdr3_aa: CASSFLPTGADTYEQYF

j_call: TRBJ2-3
d_call: TRBD2
clone_size: .
v_call: TRBV28
cdr3_nt: TGTGCCAGCAGGCACCTACCGGGACTAGGACAGAAAGATACGCAGTATTTT
cdr3_aa: CASRHLPGLGQKDTQYF

j_call: TRBJ2-7
d_call: TRBD1
clone_size: .
v_call: TRBV28
cdr3_nt: TGTGCCAGCAGTTTGCCGGGGACAGGGGCCTACGAGCAGTACTTC
cdr3_aa: CASSLPGTGAYEQYF

j_call: TRBJ2-7
d_call: TRBD2
clone_size: once
v_call: TRBV7-2
cdr3_nt: TGTGCCAGCAGCTTAGCATCGGGGGGACCAGCCCTTGAGCAGTACTTC
cdr3_aa: CASSLASGGPALEQYF

j_call: TRBJ1-2
d_call: .
clone_size: few
v_call: TRBV6-6
cdr3_nt: TGTGCCAGCAGTCCGGGGGGCTTCTATGGCTACACCTTC
cdr3_aa: CASSPGGFYGYTF

j_call: TRBJ2-1
d_call: TRBD1
clone_size: .
v_call: TRBV2
cdr3_nt: TGTGCCAGCAGCCTACAGGGGAGCTCCTACAATGAGCAGTTCTTC
cdr3_aa: CASSLQGSSYNEQFF